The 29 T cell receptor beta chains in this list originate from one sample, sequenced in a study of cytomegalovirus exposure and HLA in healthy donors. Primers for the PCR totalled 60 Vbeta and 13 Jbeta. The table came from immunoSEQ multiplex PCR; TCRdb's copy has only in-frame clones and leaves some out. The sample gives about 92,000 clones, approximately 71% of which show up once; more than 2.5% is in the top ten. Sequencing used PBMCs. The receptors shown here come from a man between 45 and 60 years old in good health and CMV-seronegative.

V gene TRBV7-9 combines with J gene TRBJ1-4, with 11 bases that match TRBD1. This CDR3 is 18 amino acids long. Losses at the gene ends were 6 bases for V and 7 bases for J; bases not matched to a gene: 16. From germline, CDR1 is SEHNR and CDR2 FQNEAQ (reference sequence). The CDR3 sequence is CASSSGTGGAVRGEKLFF. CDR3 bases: TGTGCCAGCAGTTCCGGGACAGGGGGAGCCGTCAGAGGTGAAAAACTGTTTTTT.

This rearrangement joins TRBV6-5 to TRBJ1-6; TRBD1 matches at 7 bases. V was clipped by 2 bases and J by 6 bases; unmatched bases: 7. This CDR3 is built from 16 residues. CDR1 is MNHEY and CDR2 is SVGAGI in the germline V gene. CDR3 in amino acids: CASSYTTTGSNSPLHF. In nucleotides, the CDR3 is TGTGCCAGCAGTTACACCACGACAGGGTCTAATTCACCCCTCCACTTT.

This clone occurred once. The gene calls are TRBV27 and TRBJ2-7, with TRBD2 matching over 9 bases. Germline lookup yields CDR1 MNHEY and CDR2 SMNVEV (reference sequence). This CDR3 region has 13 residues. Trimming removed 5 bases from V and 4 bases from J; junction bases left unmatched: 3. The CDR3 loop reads CASSPLAGYEQYV. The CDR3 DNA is TGTGCCAGCAGTCCGCTAGCGGGATACGAGCAGTACGTC.

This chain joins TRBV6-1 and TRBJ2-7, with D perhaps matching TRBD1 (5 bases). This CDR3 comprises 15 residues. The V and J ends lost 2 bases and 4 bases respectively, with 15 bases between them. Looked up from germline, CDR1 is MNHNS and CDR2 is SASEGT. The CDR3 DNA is TGTGCCAGCAGTGAATTAGGATGGGGCCCTTACGAGCAGTACGTC. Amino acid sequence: CASSELGWGPYEQYV.

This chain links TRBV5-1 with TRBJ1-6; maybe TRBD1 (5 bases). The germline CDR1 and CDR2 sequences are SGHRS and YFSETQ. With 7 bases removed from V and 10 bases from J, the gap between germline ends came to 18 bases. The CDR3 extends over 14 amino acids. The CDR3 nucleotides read TGCGCCAGCGGGACGGGGGAAGGAGGATCACCCCTCCACTTT. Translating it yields CASGTGEGGSPLHF.

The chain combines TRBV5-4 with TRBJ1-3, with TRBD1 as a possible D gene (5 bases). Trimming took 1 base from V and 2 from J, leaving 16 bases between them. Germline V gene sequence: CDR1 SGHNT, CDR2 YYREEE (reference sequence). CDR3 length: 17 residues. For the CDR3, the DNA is TGTGCCAGCAGCTTGTCCGGAGGAGGGGAGGCTGGAAACACCATATATTTT. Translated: CASSLSGGGEAGNTIYF.

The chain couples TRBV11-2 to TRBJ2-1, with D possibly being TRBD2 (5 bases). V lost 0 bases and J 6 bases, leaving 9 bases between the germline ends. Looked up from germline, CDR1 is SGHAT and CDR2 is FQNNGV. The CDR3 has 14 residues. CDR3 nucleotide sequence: TGTGCCAGCAGCTTAGATGGAGGTTTCAATGAGCAGTTCTTC. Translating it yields CASSLDGGFNEQFF.

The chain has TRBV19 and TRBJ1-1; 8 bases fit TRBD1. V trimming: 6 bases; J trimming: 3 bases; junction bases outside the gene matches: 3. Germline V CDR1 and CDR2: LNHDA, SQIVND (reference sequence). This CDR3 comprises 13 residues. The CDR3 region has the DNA TGTGCCAGTAGATTGACAGGGGACACTGAAGCTTTCTTT. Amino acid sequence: CASRLTGDTEAFF.

CDR3 DNA: TGCGCCAGCAGCCCGGTCCCTTTGGTGAACACTGAAGCTTTCTTT. Translating it yields CASSPVPLVNTEAFF. This chain uses TRBV5-1 with TRBJ1-1, with D unresolved. Germline V CDR1 and CDR2: SGHRS, YFSETQ. The CDR3 loop spans 15 amino acids. Trimming shortened V by 4 bases and J by 0 bases, and 13 bases separated the two germline ends.

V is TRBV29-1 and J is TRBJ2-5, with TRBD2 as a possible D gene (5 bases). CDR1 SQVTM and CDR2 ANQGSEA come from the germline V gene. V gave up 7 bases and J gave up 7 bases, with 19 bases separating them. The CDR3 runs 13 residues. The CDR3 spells CSGTAGLWGTQYF. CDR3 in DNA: TGCAGCGGGACGGCGGGCCTCTGGGGGACCCAGTACTTC.

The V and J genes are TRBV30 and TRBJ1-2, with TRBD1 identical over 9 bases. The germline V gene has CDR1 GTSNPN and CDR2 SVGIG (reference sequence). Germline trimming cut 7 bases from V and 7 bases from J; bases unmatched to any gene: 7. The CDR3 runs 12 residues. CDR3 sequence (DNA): TGTGCCTACACCGGGACAGGGTTTGGCTACACCTTC. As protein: CAYTGTGFGYTF.

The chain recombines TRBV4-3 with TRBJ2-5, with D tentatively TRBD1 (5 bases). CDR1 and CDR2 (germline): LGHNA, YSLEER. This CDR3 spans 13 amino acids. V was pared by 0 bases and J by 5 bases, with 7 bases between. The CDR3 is CASSQDHRETQYF. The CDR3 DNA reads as TGCGCCAGCAGCCAAGACCACAGGGAGACCCAGTACTTC.

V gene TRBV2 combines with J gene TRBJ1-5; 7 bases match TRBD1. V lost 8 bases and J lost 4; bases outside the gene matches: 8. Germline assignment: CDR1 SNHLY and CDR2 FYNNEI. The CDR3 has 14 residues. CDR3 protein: CASGHTGVNQPQHF. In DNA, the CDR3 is TGTGCCAGCGGTCATACAGGGGTTAATCAGCCCCAGCATTTT.

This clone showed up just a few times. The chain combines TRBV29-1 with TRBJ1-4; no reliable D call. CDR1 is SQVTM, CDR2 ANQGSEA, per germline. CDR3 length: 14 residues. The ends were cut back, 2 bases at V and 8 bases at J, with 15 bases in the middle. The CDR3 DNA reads TGCAGCGTTGAATCTAGTACCTTGTCGGAAAAACTGTTTTTT. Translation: CSVESSTLSEKLFF.

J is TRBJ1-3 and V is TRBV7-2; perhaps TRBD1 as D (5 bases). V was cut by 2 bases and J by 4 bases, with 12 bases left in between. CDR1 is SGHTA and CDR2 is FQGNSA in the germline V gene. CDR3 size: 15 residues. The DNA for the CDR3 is TGTGCCAGCAGCTTATATGGGGGGGGAGGAAACACCATATATTTT. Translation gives CASSLYGGGGNTIYF.

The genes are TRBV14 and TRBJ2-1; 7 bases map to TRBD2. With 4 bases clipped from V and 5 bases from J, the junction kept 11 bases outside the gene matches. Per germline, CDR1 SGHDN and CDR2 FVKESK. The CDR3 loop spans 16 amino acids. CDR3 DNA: TGTGCCAGCAGCCCCCTCTCTCGGGACTACCACAATGAGCAGTTCTTC. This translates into CASSPLSRDYHNEQFF.

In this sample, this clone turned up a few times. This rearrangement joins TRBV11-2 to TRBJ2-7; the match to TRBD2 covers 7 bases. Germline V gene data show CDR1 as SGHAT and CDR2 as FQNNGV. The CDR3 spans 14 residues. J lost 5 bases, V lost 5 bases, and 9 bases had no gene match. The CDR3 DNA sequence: TGTGCCAGCAGCCTTTGGGGGGGTCCCCACGAGCAGTACTTC. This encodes CASSLWGGPHEQYF.

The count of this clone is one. The CDR3 nucleotides are TGTGCCAGCAGCTTAGTTGGAGGGAACACTGAAGCTTTCTTT. Its protein product is CASSLVGGNTEAFF. The chain carries TRBV7-6 and TRBJ1-1; D remains unclear. The germline CDR1 and CDR2 sequences are SGHVS and FNYEAQ. CDR3 length: 14 amino acids. Trimming left V 1 base short and J 1 base short, with 7 bases between.

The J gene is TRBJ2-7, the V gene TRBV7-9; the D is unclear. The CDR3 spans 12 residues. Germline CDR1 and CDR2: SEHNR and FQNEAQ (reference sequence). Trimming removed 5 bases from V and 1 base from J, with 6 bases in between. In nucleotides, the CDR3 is TGTGCCAGCAGCCCCGGGTCCTACGAGCAGTACTTC. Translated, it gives CASSPGSYEQYF.

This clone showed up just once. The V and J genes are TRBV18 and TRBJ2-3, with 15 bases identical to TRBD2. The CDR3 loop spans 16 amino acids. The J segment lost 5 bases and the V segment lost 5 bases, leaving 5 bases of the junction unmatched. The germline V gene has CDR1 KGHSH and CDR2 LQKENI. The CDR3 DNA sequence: TGTGCCAGCTCAGCCTTGGGACTAGCGGGAGGAGATACGCAGTATTTT. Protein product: CASSALGLAGGDTQYF.

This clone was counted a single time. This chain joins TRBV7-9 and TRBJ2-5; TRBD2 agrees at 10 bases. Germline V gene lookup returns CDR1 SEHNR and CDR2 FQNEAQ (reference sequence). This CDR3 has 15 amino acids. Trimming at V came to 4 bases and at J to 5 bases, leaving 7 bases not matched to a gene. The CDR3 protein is CASSSWTSGLETQYF. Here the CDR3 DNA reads TGTGCCAGCAGCTCCTGGACTAGCGGACTTGAGACCCAGTACTTC. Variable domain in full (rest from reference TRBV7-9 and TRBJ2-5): DTGVSQNPRHKITKRGQNVTFRCDPISEHNRLYWYRQTLGQGPEFLTYFQNEAQLEKSRLLSDRFSAERPKGSFSTLEIQRTEQGDSAMYLCASSSWTSGLETQYFGPGTRLLVL.

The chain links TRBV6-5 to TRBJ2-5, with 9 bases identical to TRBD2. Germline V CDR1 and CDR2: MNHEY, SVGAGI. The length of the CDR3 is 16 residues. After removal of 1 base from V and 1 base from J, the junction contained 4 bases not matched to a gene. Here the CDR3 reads CASSYYAGGVQETQYF. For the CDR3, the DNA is TGTGCCAGCAGTTACTATGCGGGGGGGGTCCAAGAGACCCAGTACTTC.

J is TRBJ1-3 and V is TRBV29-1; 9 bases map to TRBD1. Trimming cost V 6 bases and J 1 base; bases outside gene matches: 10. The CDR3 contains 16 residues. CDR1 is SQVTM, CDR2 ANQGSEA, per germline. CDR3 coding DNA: TGCAGCGTAACGTTGGACAGGGGCCCATCTGGAAACACCATATATTTT. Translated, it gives CSVTLDRGPSGNTIYF.

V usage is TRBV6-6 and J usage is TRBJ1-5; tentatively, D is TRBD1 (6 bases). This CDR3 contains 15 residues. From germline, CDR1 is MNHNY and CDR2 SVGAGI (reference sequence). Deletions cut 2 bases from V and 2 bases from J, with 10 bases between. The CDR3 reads CASSYGGQRNQPQHF. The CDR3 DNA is TGTGCCAGCAGTTACGGGGGACAACGCAATCAGCCCCAGCATTTT.

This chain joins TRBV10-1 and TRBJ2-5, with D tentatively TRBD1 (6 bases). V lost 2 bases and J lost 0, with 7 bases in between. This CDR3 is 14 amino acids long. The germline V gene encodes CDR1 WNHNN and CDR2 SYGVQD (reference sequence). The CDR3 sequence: CASSERGNQETQYF. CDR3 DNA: TGCGCCAGCAGTGAGAGGGGGAACCAAGAGACCCAGTACTTC.

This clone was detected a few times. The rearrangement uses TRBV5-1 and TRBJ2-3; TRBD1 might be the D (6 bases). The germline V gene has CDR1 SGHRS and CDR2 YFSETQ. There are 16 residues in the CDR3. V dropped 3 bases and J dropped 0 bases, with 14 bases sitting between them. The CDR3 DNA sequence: TGCGCCAGCAGCTCCGGGACACAAATAAGCACAGATACGCAGTATTTT. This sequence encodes CASSSGTQISTDTQYF.

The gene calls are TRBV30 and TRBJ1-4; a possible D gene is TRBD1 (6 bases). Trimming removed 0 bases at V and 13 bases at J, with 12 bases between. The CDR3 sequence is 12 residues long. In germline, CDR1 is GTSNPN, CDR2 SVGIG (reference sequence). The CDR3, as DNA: TGTGCCTGGAGTGTACGGACAGCAAGACTGTTTTTT. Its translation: CAWSVRTARLFF.

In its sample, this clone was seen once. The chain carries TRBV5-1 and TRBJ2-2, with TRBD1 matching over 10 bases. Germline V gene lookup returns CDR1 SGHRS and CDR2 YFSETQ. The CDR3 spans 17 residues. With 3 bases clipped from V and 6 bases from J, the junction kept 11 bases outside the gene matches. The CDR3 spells CASSSRQGAGFSGELFF. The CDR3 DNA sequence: TGCGCCAGCAGCTCTAGACAGGGGGCTGGGTTTTCCGGGGAGCTGTTTTTT.

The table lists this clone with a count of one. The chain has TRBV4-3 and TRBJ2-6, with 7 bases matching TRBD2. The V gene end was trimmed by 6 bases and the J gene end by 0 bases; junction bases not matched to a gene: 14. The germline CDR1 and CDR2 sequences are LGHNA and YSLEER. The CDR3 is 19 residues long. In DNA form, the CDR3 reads TGCGCCAGCAGGAACAGCGCCGGCGGGGGAAACTCTGGGGCCAACGTCCTGACTTTC. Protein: CASRNSAGGGNSGANVLTF.